This paragraph reports one T cell receptor beta chain. These data are taken from a study of blood T cells in healthy people across ages. The CDR3 covers 17 residues. Germline values: CDR1 DFQATT, CDR2 SNEGSKA (reference sequence). A second PCR of about 7 to 12 cycles used a sample-barcoded 5' primer and a J-beta primer mix. A single record per CDR3 protein comes from TCRdb applying MiXCR to the 5' RACE reads. The table has about 640,000 distinct CDR3 sequences, around 43% seen once; the top ten hold about 32%. The sequenced sample was blood. The clonotype originates from a man older than 75 in good health. The chain uses TRBV20-1 and TRBJ2-1, with D possibly matching TRBD2 (5 bases). The better agreement between TRBJ2-7 and the DNA end casts doubt on the J call. The CDR3 loop reads CSASNLDQRYTYNEQYF. The CDR3 coding sequence is TGCAGTGCTAGCAACCTAGACCAGCGGTATACCTACAATGAGCAGTACTTC.